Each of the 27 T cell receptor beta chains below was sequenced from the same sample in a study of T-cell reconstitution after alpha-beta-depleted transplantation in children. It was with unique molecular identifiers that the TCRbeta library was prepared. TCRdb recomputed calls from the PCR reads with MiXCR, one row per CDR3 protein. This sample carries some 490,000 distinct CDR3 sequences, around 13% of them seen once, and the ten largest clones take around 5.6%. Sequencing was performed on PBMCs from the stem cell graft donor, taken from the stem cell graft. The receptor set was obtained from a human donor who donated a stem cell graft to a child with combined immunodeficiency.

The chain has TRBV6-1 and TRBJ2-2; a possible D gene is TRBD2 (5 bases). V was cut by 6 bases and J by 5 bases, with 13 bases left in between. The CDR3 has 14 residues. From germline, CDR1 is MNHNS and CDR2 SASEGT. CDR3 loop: CASREPAGTGELFF. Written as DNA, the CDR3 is TGTGCCAGCAGGGAGCCCGCGGGTACCGGGGAGCTGTTTTTT.

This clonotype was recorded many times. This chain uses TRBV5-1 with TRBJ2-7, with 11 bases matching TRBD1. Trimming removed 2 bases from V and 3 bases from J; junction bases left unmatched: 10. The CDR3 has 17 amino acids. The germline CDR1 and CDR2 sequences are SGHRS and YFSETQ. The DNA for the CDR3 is TGCGCCAGCAGCTTATACCTAGGACAGGGGGCTAACTACGAGCAGTACTTC. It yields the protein CASSLYLGQGANYEQYF.

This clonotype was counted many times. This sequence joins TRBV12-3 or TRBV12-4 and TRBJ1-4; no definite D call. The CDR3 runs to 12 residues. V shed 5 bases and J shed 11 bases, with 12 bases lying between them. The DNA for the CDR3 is TGTGCCAGCAGTCGGGCCGAAGAGAAACTGTTTTTT. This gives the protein CASSRAEEKLFF.

Here the CDR3 DNA reads TGTGCCAGCAGCTCCGGGGGTTTCACAGATACGCAGTATTTT. It yields the protein CASSSGGFTDTQYF. The genes are TRBV11-1 and TRBJ2-3, with a weak D call TRBD2 (6 bases). Germline V CDR1 and CDR2: SGHAT, FQDESV (reference sequence). V was clipped by 4 bases and J by 2 bases, with 10 bases between them. The CDR3 is 14 residues long.

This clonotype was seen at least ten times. Written as DNA, the CDR3 is TGTGCCAGCAGCGGCGAAGTCTTTAGCGGGAGATACCGGGGCAATGAGCAGTTCTTC. It yields the protein CASSGEVFSGRYRGNEQFF. This sequence joins TRBV7-8 and TRBJ2-1; 9 nucleotides line up with TRBD2. V shed 5 bases and J 6 bases; nucleotides not matched to a gene: 20. The CDR3 has 19 amino acids. The germline V gene has CDR1 SGHVS and CDR2 FQNEAQ.

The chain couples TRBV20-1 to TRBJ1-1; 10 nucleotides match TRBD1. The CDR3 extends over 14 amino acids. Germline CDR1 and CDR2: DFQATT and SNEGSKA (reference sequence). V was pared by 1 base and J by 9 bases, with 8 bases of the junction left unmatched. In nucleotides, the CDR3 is TGCAGTGCTAGAGGGCGACAGGGGGCCGGTAAAGCTTTCTTT. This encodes CSARGRQGAGKAFF.

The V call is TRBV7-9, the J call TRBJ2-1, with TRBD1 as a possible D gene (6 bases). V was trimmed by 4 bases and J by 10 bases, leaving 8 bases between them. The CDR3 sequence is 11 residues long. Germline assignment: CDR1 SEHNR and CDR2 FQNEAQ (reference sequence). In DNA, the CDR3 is TGTGCCAGCAGCTCGGGACACGAGCAGTTCTTC. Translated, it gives CASSSGHEQFF.

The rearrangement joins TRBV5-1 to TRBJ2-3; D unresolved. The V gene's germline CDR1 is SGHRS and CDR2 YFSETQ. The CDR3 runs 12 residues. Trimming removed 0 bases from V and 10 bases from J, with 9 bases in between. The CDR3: CASSLAPEAQYF. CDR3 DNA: TGCGCCAGCAGCTTGGCCCCCGAAGCGCAGTATTTT. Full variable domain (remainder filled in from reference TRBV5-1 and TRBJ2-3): KAGVTQTPRYLIKTRGQQVTLSCSPISGHRSVSWYQQTPGQGLQFLFEYFSETQRNKGNFPGRFSGRQFSNSRSEMNVSTLELGDSALYLCASSLAPEAQYFGPGTRLTVL.

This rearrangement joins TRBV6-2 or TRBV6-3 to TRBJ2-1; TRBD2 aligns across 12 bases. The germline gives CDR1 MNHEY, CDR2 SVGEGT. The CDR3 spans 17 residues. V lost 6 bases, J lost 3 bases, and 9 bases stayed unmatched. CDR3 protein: CASRPSGRAWGYNEQFF. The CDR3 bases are TGTGCCAGCAGACCTAGCGGGAGGGCCTGGGGCTACAATGAGCAGTTCTTC.

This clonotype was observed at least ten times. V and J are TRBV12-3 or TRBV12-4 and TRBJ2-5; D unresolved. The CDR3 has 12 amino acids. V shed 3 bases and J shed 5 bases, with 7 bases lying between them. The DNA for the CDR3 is TGTGCCAGCAGTTTCAACCCTGAGACCCAGTACTTC. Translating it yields CASSFNPETQYF.

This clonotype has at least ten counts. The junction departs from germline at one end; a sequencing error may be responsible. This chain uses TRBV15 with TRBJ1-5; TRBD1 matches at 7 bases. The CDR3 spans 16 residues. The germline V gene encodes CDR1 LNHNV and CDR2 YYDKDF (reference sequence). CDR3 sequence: CATSREDRDSNQLQHF. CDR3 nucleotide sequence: TGTGCCACCAGCAGAGAAGACAGGGATAGCAATCAGCTCCAGCATTTT.

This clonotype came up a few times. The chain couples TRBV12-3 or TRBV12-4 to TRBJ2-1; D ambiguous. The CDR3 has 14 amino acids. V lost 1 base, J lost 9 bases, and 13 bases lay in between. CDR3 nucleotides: TGTGCCAGCAGTTTAGTGTACCGGGCTGGTGAGCAGTTCTTC. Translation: CASSLVYRAGEQFF.

This CDR3 reads CASSAPDYGETQYF. In nucleotides, the CDR3 is TGTGCCAGCAGCGCCCCGGACTATGGTGAGACCCAGTACTTC. The chain uses TRBV9 and TRBJ2-5, with a tentative D call TRBD2 (6 bases). V gave up 3 bases and J gave up 5 bases, with 14 bases separating them. This CDR3 region has 14 residues. Germline V gene sequence: CDR1 SGDLS, CDR2 YYNGEE.

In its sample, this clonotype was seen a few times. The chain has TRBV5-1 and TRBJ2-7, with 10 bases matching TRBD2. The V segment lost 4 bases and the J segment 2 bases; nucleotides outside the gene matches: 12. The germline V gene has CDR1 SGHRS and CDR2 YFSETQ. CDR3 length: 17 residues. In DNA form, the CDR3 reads TGCGCCAGCAGCCCCGGAGGGTCGAGCGGGAGGGCCTACGAGCAGTACTTC. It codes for CASSPGGSSGRAYEQYF.

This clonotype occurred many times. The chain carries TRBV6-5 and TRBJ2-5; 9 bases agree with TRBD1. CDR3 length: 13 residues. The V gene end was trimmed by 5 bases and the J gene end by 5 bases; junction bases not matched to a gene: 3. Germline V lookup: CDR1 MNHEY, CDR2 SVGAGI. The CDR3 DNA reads TGTGCCAGCAGTACTGGGACAGGGGAGACCCAGTACTTC. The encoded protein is CASSTGTGETQYF.

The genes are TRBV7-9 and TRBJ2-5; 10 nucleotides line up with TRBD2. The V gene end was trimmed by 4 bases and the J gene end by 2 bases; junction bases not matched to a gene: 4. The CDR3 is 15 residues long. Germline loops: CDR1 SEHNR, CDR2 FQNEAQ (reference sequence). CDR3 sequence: CASSSTSGTQETQYF. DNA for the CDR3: TGTGCCAGCAGCTCTACTAGCGGGACGCAAGAGACCCAGTACTTC.

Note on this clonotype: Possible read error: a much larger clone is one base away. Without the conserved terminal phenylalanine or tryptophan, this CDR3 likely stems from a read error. The CDR3 DNA is TGTGCCAGCAGTTCACCCCTTCTAGGCGTGGGGACAGATACGCAGTATTTA. As protein: CASSSPLLGVGTDTQYL. The chain links TRBV12-3 or TRBV12-4 to TRBJ2-3; D is ambiguous. V lost 4 bases and J 3 bases, leaving 20 bases between the germline ends. The CDR3 is 17 residues long.

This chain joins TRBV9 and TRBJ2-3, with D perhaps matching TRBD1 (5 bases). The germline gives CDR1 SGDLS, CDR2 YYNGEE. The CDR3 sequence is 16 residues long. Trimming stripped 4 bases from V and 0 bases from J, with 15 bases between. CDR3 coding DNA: TGTGCCAGCAGCCCCCCAAGGGCAGGGAGCACAGATACGCAGTATTTT. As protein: CASSPPRAGSTDTQYF.

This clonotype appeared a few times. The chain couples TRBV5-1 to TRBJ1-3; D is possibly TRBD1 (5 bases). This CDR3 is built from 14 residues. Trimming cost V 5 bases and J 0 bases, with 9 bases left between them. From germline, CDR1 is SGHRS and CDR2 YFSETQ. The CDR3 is CASSGGSSGNTIYF. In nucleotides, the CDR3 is TGCGCCAGCAGTGGGGGTAGCTCTGGAAACACCATATATTTT.

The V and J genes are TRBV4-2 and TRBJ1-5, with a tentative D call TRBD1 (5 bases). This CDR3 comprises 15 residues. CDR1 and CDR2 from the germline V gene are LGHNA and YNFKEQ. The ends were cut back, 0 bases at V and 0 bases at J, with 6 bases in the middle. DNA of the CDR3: TGTGCCAGCAGCCAAGAAGGGGATAGCAATCAGCCCCAGCATTTT. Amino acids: CASSQEGDSNQPQHF.

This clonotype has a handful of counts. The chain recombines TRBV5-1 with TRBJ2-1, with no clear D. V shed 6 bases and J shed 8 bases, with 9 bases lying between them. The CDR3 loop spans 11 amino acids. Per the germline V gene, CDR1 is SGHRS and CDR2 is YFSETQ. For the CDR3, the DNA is TGCGCCAGCACCCTGGGTGATGAGCAGTTCTTC. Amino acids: CASTLGDEQFF. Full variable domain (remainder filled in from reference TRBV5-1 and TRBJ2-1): KAGVTQTPRYLIKTRGQQVTLSCSPISGHRSVSWYQQTPGQGLQFLFEYFSETQRNKGNFPGRFSGRQFSNSRSEMNVSTLELGDSALYLCASTLGDEQFFGPGTRLTVL.

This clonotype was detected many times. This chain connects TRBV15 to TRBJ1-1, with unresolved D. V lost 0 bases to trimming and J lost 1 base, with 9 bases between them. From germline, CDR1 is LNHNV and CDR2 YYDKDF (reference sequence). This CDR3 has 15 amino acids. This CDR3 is CATSRDRGSNTEAFF. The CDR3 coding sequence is TGTGCCACCAGCAGAGATCGAGGCTCGAACACTGAAGCTTTCTTT.

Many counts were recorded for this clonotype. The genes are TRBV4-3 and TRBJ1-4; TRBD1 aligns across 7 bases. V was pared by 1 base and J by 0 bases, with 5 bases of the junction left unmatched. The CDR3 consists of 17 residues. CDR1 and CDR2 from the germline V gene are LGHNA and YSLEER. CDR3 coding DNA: TGCGCCAGCAGCCAAGGGCCCGGACAGGCAACTAATGAAAAACTGTTTTTT. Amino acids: CASSQGPGQATNEKLFF.

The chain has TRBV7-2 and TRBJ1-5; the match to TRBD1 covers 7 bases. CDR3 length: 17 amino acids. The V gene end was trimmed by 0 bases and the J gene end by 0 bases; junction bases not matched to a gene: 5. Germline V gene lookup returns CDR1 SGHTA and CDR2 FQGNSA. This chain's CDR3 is CASSLAGQINSNQPQHF. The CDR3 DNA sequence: TGTGCCAGCAGCTTAGCGGGACAGATAAATAGCAATCAGCCCCAGCATTTT. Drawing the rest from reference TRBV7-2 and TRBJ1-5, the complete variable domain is GAGVSQSPSNKVTEKGKDVELRCDPISGHTALYWYRQSLGQGLEFLIYFQGNSAPDKSGLPSDRFSAERTGGSVSTLTIQRTQQEDSAVYLCASSLAGQINSNQPQHFGDGTRLSIL.

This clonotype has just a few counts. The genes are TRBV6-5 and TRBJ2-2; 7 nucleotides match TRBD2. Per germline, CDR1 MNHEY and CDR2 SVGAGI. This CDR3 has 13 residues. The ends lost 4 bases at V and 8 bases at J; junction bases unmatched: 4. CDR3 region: CASSWGGGGELFF. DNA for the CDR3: TGTGCCAGCAGTTGGGGCGGGGGAGGGGAGCTGTTTTTT.

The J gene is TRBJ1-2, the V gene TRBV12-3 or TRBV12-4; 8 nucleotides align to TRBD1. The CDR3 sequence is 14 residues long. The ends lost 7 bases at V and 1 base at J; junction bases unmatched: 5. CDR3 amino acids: CASTRTGINYGYTF. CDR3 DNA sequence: TGTGCCAGCACCCGGACAGGGATTAACTATGGCTACACCTTC.

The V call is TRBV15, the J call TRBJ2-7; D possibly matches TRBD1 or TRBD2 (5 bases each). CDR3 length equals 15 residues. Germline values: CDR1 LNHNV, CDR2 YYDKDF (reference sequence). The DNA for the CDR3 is TGTGCTTTCTCCCGGGACCACAGTGAATCCTACGAGCAGTACTTC. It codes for CAFSRDHSESYEQYF.